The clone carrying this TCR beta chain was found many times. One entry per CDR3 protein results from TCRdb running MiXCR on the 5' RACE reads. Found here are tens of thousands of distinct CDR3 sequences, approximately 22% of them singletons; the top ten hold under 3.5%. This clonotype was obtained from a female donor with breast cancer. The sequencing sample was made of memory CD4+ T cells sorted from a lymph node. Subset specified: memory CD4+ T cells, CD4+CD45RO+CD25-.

The CDR3 reads CASSPEATNEKLFF. As DNA, the CDR3 is TGCGCCAGCAGCCCAGAGGCAACTAATGAAAAACTGTTTTTT. The V gene is TRBV5-1, the J gene TRBJ1-4; D is uncertain. The CDR3 contains 14 residues. V lost 4 bases to trimming and J lost 0 bases, with 7 bases between them. Germline assignment: CDR1 SGHRS and CDR2 YFSETQ.